The TCR beta chain under discussion was sequenced for a study of CD8 T cells in ankylosing spondylitis. Quantitative 5'-RACE with molecular barcodes produced the TCR beta libraries. TCRdb passed the 5' RACE reads through MiXCR, listing each CDR3 protein once. The sample holds 30,000 to 45,000 distinct CDR3 sequences; roughly an eighth are singletons and the top ten take approximately 32%. General study points: Disease-linked clones displayed a CD8+ phenotype and appeared relatively rarely in peripheral blood. In reactive arthritis synovial fluid and blood, some motif variants had been reported before.

The CDR3 extends over 16 amino acids. Germline V gene data show CDR1 as SGDLS and CDR2 as YYNGEE. Trimming at V came to 5 bases and at J to 5 bases, leaving 10 bases not matched to a gene. As for this clonotype: Its specificity is not known.

This sequence joins TRBV9 and TRBJ2-1, with 10 nucleotides matching TRBD2. The sequenced sample was synovial fluid, either unsorted or a sorted T cell fraction (not recorded which). This receptor was obtained from a male donor with ankylosing spondylitis. The CDR3 sequence: CASSNPGTSDNNEQFF. Written as DNA, the CDR3 is TGTGCCAGCAGTAACCCCGGGACTAGCGACAACAATGAGCAGTTCTTC. Using reference TRBV9 and TRBJ2-1 for the parts outside the CDR3, the full variable domain is DSGVTQTPKHLITATGQRVTLRCSPRSGDLSVYWYQQSLDQGLQFLIQYYNGEERAKGNILERFSAQQFPDLHSELNLSSLELGDSALYFCASSNPGTSDNNEQFFGPGTRLTVL.